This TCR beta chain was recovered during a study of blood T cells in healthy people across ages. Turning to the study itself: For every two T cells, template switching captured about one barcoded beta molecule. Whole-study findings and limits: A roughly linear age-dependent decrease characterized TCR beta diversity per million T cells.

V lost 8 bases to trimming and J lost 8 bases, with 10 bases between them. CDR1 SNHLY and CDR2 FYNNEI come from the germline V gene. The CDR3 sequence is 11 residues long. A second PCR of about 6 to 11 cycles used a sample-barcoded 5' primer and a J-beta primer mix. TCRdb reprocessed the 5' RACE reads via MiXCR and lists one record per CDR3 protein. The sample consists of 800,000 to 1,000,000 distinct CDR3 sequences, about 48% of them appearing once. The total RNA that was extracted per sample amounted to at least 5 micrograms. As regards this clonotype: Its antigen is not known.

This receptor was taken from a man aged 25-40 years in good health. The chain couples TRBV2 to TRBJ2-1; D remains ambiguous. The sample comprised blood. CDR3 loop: CASLLRDEQFF. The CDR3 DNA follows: TGTGCCAGCCTACTACGCGATGAGCAGTTCTTC.